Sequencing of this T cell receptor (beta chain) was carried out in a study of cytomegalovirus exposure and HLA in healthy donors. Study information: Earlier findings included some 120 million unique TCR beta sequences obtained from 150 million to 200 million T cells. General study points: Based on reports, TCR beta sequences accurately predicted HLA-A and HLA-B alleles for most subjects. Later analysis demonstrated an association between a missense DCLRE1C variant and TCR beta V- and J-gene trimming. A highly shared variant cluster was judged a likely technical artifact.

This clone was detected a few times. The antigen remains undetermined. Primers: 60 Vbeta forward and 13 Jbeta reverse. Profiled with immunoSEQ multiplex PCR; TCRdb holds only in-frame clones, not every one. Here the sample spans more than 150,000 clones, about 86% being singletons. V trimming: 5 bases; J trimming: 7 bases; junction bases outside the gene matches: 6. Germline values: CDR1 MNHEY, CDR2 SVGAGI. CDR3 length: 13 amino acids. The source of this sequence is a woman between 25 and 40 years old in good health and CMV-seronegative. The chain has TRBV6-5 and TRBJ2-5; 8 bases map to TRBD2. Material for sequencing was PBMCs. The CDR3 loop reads CASSPAGAGTQYF. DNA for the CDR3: TGTGCCAGCAGTCCAGCGGGAGCTGGGACCCAGTACTTC.